The 9 T cell receptor beta chains below come from one sample, sequenced in a study of cytomegalovirus exposure and HLA in healthy donors. In the PCR, 60 Vbeta and 13 Jbeta primers were used. Profiled with immunoSEQ multiplex PCR; TCRdb holds only in-frame clones, not every one. This table has hundreds of thousands of clones, 70% to 90% appearing once. The sample was PBMCs. Receptor source: a young woman in good health and CMV-seronegative.

The chain joins TRBV4-1 to TRBJ2-7; D ambiguous. The CDR3 sequence is 15 residues long. V lost 5 bases to trimming and J lost 2 bases, with 16 bases between them. Germline V gene sequence: CDR1 MGHRA, CDR2 YSYEKL. CDR3 DNA: TGCGCCAGCAGCGTAATACGAGACGGAGCCTACGAGCAGTACTTC. This encodes CASSVIRDGAYEQYF.

The chain joins TRBV29-1 to TRBJ2-1, with 7 bases aligning to TRBD1. The length of the CDR3 is 16 residues. The junction had 15 bases not matched to a gene; V was cut back by 7 bases and J by 3 bases. Germline lookup yields CDR1 SQVTM and CDR2 ANQGSEA. The CDR3 loop reads CSAHRTGAYGYNEQFF. The CDR3, as DNA: TGCAGCGCCCACAGGACAGGTGCTTATGGCTACAATGAGCAGTTCTTC.

This chain connects TRBV27 to TRBJ2-2; possible D gene TRBD1, 5 bases. CDR3 length: 15 amino acids. V lost 2 bases and J lost 3, with 10 bases in between. CDR1 is MNHEY, CDR2 SMNVEV, per germline (reference sequence). The CDR3 nucleotides read TGTGCCAGCAGTTTAAGGGGCCAGTACACCGGGGAGCTGTTTTTT. Protein product: CASSLRGQYTGELFF.

The J gene is TRBJ1-3, the V gene TRBV5-4; D is ambiguous. The CDR3 length is 16 residues. The V and J ends lost 0 bases and 4 bases respectively, with 14 bases between them. Germline CDR1 is SGHNT and CDR2 is YYREEE (reference sequence). The CDR3 loop reads CASSLGSEGAGNTIYF. CDR3 bases: TGTGCCAGCAGCTTGGGGAGCGAGGGAGCCGGAAACACCATATATTTT.

The chain joins TRBV9 to TRBJ1-2; 9 positions match TRBD1. The CDR3 length is 16 residues. The germline V gene has CDR1 SGDLS and CDR2 YYNGEE. The J segment lost 6 bases and the V segment lost 0 bases, leaving 9 bases of the junction unmatched. CDR3 DNA: TGTGCCAGCAGCGTAGGTGACAGGGGGTTTGGTAATGGCTACACCTTC. It yields the protein CASSVGDRGFGNGYTF. The complete variable domain, with remaining parts taken from reference TRBV9 and TRBJ1-2, reads DSGVTQTPKHLITATGQRVTLRCSPRSGDLSVYWYQQSLDQGLQFLIQYYNGEERAKGNILERFSAQQFPDLHSELNLSSLELGDSALYFCASSVGDRGFGNGYTFGSGTRLTVV.

The DNA of the CDR3 is TGTGCCAGCAGCAGGGGCTTCAACACTGAAGCTTTCTTT. Its protein product is CASSRGFNTEAFF. V gene TRBV7-3 combines with J gene TRBJ1-1; tentative D call: TRBD1 (5 bases). V was shortened by 5 bases and J by 2 bases, with 9 bases between the two germline ends. The CDR3 covers 13 residues. Germline V gene data show CDR1 as SGHTA and CDR2 as FQGTGA.

As DNA, the CDR3 is TGTGCCAGCAGCTTAAGTAACAGGTCCCCTTGGAATAGCAATCAGCCCCAGCATTTT. This sequence encodes CASSLSNRSPWNSNQPQHF. The V and J genes are TRBV7-6 and TRBJ1-5, with a tentative D call TRBD1 (5 bases). This CDR3 is built from 19 residues. V was trimmed by 2 bases and J by 0 bases, leaving 20 bases between them. Germline CDR1 SGHVS, CDR2 FNYEAQ.

The rearrangement links TRBV27 to TRBJ2-5, with D possibly TRBD1 on 5 matching bases. Looked up from germline, CDR1 is MNHEY and CDR2 is SMNVEV (reference sequence). V was cut by 6 bases and J by 1 base, with 9 bases left in between. CDR3 length: 13 residues. The CDR3 DNA follows: TGTGCCAGCAGGAAAGGGGTCCAAGAGACCCAGTACTTC. Translated: CASRKGVQETQYF.

The chain is built from TRBV5-1 and TRBJ2-7; D may be TRBD1 (6 bases). CDR3 length: 14 amino acids. CDR1 is SGHRS and CDR2 is YFSETQ in the germline V gene. Trimming pared 0 bases from V and 3 bases from J, leaving 10 bases between. The CDR3 sequence: CASSLEDSVYEQYF. Written as DNA, the CDR3 is TGCGCCAGCAGCTTGGAGGACAGTGTCTACGAGCAGTACTTC.